The 25 T cell receptor beta chains presented below share a single source sample, sequenced in a study of tissue T cells after allogeneic stem cell transplantation. The table came from immunoSEQ multiplex PCR; TCRdb's copy has only in-frame clones and leaves some out. Of 4,000 to 5,000 clones in the sample, 69% were seen once. Sample: duodenal tissue, taken at autopsy. The receptors here all came from a female patient between 18 and 49 years old with steroid-refractory graft-versus-host disease after an allogeneic stem cell transplant. Some T cells may be provided by the graft donor.

In this sample, this clone turned up a few times. V usage is TRBV24-1 and J usage is TRBJ2-3; 11 bases are a match to TRBD2. Germline V lookup: CDR1 KGHDR, CDR2 SFDVKD. V lost 2 bases and J lost 3; bases outside the gene matches: 3. This CDR3 spans 16 amino acids. The chain's CDR3 is CATSDSRTSGTDTQYF. The CDR3, as DNA: TGTGCCACCAGTGATTCCCGGACTAGCGGGACAGATACGCAGTATTTT.

This chain connects TRBV5-5 to TRBJ1-2, with unresolved D. From germline, CDR1 is SGHKS and CDR2 YYEKEE (reference sequence). The CDR3 extends over 13 amino acids. Trimming removed 4 bases from V and 4 bases from J, with 11 bases in between. As DNA, the CDR3 is TGTGCCAGCAGCCGACGGTCCTCCTATGGCTACACCTTC. Its translation is CASSRRSSYGYTF.

The chain is built from TRBV5-1 and TRBJ2-7, with 10 bases matching TRBD2. Germline CDR1 SGHRS, CDR2 YFSETQ. The CDR3 is 15 amino acids. V dropped 4 bases and J dropped 3; count of bases not matched to a gene: 7. CDR3 protein: CASSPTGTSVYEQYF. The CDR3 coding sequence is TGCGCCAGCAGCCCCACCGGGACTAGCGTCTACGAGCAGTACTTC.

This clone was seen more than once but under ten times. The rearrangement links TRBV4-2 to TRBJ1-5; perhaps TRBD1 as D (6 bases). The germline V and J ends were trimmed by 5 bases and 5 bases, with 13 bases remaining between them. This CDR3 has 14 amino acids. CDR1 and CDR2 from the germline V gene are LGHNA and YNFKEQ. CDR3 coding DNA: TGTGCCAGCAGCAAAGCAGGGGTTCATCAGCCCCAGCATTTT. Translation: CASSKAGVHQPQHF.

The CDR3 DNA sequence: TGTGCCAGCAGCTTGGATGGAGAGACCCAGTACTTC. Amino acid sequence: CASSLDGETQYF. The genes are TRBV7-8 and TRBJ2-5; D gene ambiguous. Germline CDR1 is SGHVS and CDR2 is FQNEAQ. This CDR3 is 12 amino acids long. The germline V and J ends were trimmed by 3 bases and 4 bases, with 6 bases remaining between them.

By share of the sample, this clone is large. The genes are TRBV5-1 and TRBJ1-6, with a tentative D call TRBD1 (6 bases). CDR3 length equals 15 residues. The V and J ends lost 0 bases and 6 bases respectively, with 10 bases between them. The germline gives CDR1 SGHRS, CDR2 YFSETQ. The CDR3 DNA reads as TGCGCCAGCAGCTTGGCCACAGGGCTTAATTCACCCCTCCACTTT. This sequence encodes CASSLATGLNSPLHF.

This chain links TRBV5-1 with TRBJ2-3, with D perhaps TRBD2 (5 bases). The CDR3 loop spans 13 amino acids. Between the trimmed V and J ends, which lost 2 bases and 6 bases, there was a span of 10 bases. Germline CDR1 reads SGHRS; CDR2 reads YFSETQ. This CDR3 is CASSLEIADTQYF. For the CDR3, the DNA is TGCGCCAGCAGCTTAGAAATAGCGGATACGCAGTATTTT.

J is TRBJ1-1 and V is TRBV27; D is unclear. The CDR3 runs 13 residues. V was clipped by 3 bases and J by 4 bases, with 9 bases between them. Germline CDR1 and CDR2: MNHEY and SMNVEV (reference sequence). The CDR3 bases are TGTGCCAGCAGTTTGACGGAGCTCACTGAAGCTTTCTTT. Amino acids: CASSLTELTEAFF.

This clone was counted a few times. The chain couples TRBV7-2 to TRBJ1-3, with no clear D. Germline V CDR1 and CDR2: SGHTA, FQGNSA. The length of the CDR3 is 15 residues. V lost 1 base and J 0 bases, leaving 7 bases between the germline ends. The CDR3 sequence is CASSLEAGSGNTIYF. CDR3 DNA sequence: TGTGCCAGCAGCTTAGAGGCCGGCTCTGGAAACACCATATATTTT.

By proportion, this clone is medium-sized. V gene TRBV9 combines with J gene TRBJ2-3; D ambiguous. Germline V gene lookup returns CDR1 SGDLS and CDR2 YYNGEE. Trimming shortened V by 0 bases and J by 2 bases, and 7 bases separated the two germline ends. CDR3 length: 14 amino acids. The CDR3 region is CASSVGGSTDTQYF. For the CDR3, the DNA is TGTGCCAGCAGCGTAGGAGGATCCACAGATACGCAGTATTTT. Based on the CDR3 plus reference TRBV9 and TRBJ2-3, the full variable domain is DSGVTQTPKHLITATGQRVTLRCSPRSGDLSVYWYQQSLDQGLQFLIQYYNGEERAKGNILERFSAQQFPDLHSELNLSSLELGDSALYFCASSVGGSTDTQYFGPGTRLTVL.

This chain uses TRBV5-1 with TRBJ1-1; D is ambiguous. The V gene lost 4 bases and the J gene lost 0 bases, with 13 bases spanning the gap. This CDR3 region has 15 residues. CDR1 SGHRS and CDR2 YFSETQ come from the germline V gene. The CDR3 DNA reads as TGCGCCAGCAGCCCCGGACGCACCATGAACACTGAAGCTTTCTTT. It codes for CASSPGRTMNTEAFF.

The chain links TRBV4-1 to TRBJ2-2; 12 nucleotides match TRBD2. Trimming took 6 bases from V and 4 from J; bases not matched to a gene: 12. The CDR3 sequence is 18 residues long. The V gene's germline CDR1 is MGHRA and CDR2 YSYEKL. The CDR3 loop is CASSLGTSGLMPTGELFF. As DNA, the CDR3 is TGCGCCAGCAGTCTTGGGACTAGCGGGCTCATGCCCACCGGGGAGCTGTTTTTT.

This chain uses TRBV29-1 with TRBJ2-2; 12 bases are a match to TRBD2. V lost 4 bases and J lost 0; bases outside the gene matches: 12. Per the germline V gene, CDR1 is SQVTM and CDR2 is ANQGSEA. The CDR3 has 19 amino acids. CDR3 nucleotide sequence: TGCAGCGTTGGATCCCGACTAGCGGGAGAGTTCGCGAACACCGGGGAGCTGTTTTTT. Protein sequence: CSVGSRLAGEFANTGELFF.

In its sample, this clone was seen a few times. V and J are TRBV5-4 and TRBJ1-2, with TRBD1 matching 9 bases. Germline V gene data show CDR1 as SGHNT and CDR2 as YYREEE (reference sequence). Trimming at V came to 0 bases and at J to 5 bases, leaving 8 bases not matched to a gene. The CDR3 contains 16 residues. The CDR3 region is CASSLVGQGNRYGYTF. In nucleotides, the CDR3 is TGTGCCAGCAGCTTGGTTGGACAGGGGAATCGGTATGGCTACACCTTC.

The genes are TRBV5-5 and TRBJ2-2; unclear D gene. Germline V gene lookup returns CDR1 SGHKS and CDR2 YYEKEE (reference sequence). This CDR3 spans 14 amino acids. V lost 2 bases, J lost 9 bases, and 14 bases lay in between. CDR3 protein: CASSLWGLSWELFF. CDR3 DNA: TGTGCCAGCAGCTTATGGGGTCTCTCCTGGGAGCTGTTTTTT.

The chain recombines TRBV7-2 with TRBJ2-7, with TRBD2 matching 10 bases. J lost 0 bases, V lost 5 bases, and 7 bases had no gene match. Germline V gene lookup returns CDR1 SGHTA and CDR2 FQGNSA. The CDR3 extends over 16 amino acids. For the CDR3, the DNA is TGTGCCAGCAGCGTAAAGGGACTAGCGAACTCCTACGAGCAGTACTTC. Its translation: CASSVKGLANSYEQYF.

The chain recombines TRBV6-5 with TRBJ1-2, with D perhaps matching TRBD1 (6 bases). V was cut by 0 bases and J by 4 bases, with 12 bases left in between. CDR1 is MNHEY and CDR2 is SVGAGI in the germline V gene. This CDR3 has 15 amino acids. CDR3 DNA: TGTGCCAGCAGTTACTCTTCAGGGGTCATCTATGGCTACACCTTC. This encodes CASSYSSGVIYGYTF.

This sequence joins TRBV27 and TRBJ2-2; no firm D call. This CDR3 is built from 12 residues. The V end lost 3 bases, the J end lost 1 base, and 0 bases lay between the germline ends. Germline CDR1 is MNHEY and CDR2 is SMNVEV (reference sequence). In nucleotides, the CDR3 is TGTGCCAGCAGTTTGAACACCGGGGAGCTGTTTTTT. Its translation: CASSLNTGELFF.

J is TRBJ2-7 and V is TRBV7-8, with 8 bases lining up with TRBD1. The germline V gene has CDR1 SGHVS and CDR2 FQNEAQ. CDR3 length: 14 amino acids. V lost 5 bases, J lost 6 bases, and 9 bases stayed unmatched. The CDR3 loop reads CASSLRTGRGEQYF. The CDR3 DNA reads as TGTGCCAGCAGCCTTAGGACAGGGAGAGGCGAGCAGTACTTC.

This clone has just a few counts. The chain links TRBV27 to TRBJ2-1; 9 bases are shared with TRBD1. J lost 6 bases, V lost 5 bases, and 5 bases had no gene match. CDR1 is MNHEY, CDR2 SMNVEV, per germline (reference sequence). The CDR3 totals 14 residues. The CDR3 sequence: CASSAGTGTNEQFF. The CDR3 bases are TGTGCCAGCAGTGCCGGGACAGGGACCAATGAGCAGTTCTTC.

This clone was detected once. Germline and junction disagree at one end, which may indicate a read error. The chain joins TRBV5-1 to TRBJ2-1; no firm D call. The CDR3 covers 13 residues. CDR1 is SGHRS and CDR2 is YFSETQ in the germline V gene. The chain's CDR3 is CASNLGSYNEQFF. The CDR3 nucleotides read TGCGCCAGCAACTTGGGATCCTACAATGAGCAGTTCTTC. Together with reference TRBV5-1 and TRBJ2-1, the CDR3 gives the full variable domain: KAGVTQTPRYLIKTRGQQVTLSCSPISGHRSVSWYQQTPGQGLQFLFEYFSETQRNKGNFPGRFSGRQFSNSRSEMNVSTLELGDSALYLCASNLGSYNEQFFGPGTRLTVL.

This sequence joins TRBV5-1 and TRBJ2-7; 8 nucleotides agree with TRBD1. The length of the CDR3 is 15 residues. V trimming: 6 bases; J trimming: 5 bases; junction bases outside the gene matches: 13. Looked up from germline, CDR1 is SGHRS and CDR2 is YFSETQ. DNA for the CDR3: TGCGCCAGCACTATATGGACAGGGTCAATCGACGAGCAGTACTTC. Translated: CASTIWTGSIDEQYF. The full variable domain, completed using reference TRBV5-1 and TRBJ2-7, is KAGVTQTPRYLIKTRGQQVTLSCSPISGHRSVSWYQQTPGQGLQFLFEYFSETQRNKGNFPGRFSGRQFSNSRSEMNVSTLELGDSALYLCASTIWTGSIDEQYFGPGTRLTVT.

This clone was recorded once. This chain uses TRBV29-1 with TRBJ1-4; D is uncertain. The germline V gene has CDR1 SQVTM and CDR2 ANQGSEA. The CDR3 extends over 13 amino acids. V was trimmed by 3 bases and J by 2 bases, leaving 7 bases between them. CDR3 DNA: TGCAGCGTTGATGCGGGTACTAATGAAAAACTGTTTTTT. As protein: CSVDAGTNEKLFF.

This rearrangement joins TRBV7-8 to TRBJ2-7; TRBD2 matches 8 bases. V dropped 5 bases and J dropped 2; count of bases not matched to a gene: 11. There are 16 residues in the CDR3. CDR1 and CDR2 from the germline V gene are SGHVS and FQNEAQ. The DNA of the CDR3 is TGTGCCAGCAGCGAAGAAGCGGCGGGACTAGCCTACGAGCAGTACTTC. It translates to CASSEEAAGLAYEQYF.

The CDR3 DNA reads as TGTGCCAGCAGCCCCCGACAGGGGGGCCTGAAATTTGAAGCTTTCTTT. Translation gives CASSPRQGGLKFEAFF. The chain has TRBV9 and TRBJ1-1, with 9 bases matching TRBD1. CDR3 size: 16 residues. Germline lookup yields CDR1 SGDLS and CDR2 YYNGEE. V dropped 4 bases and J dropped 7; count of bases not matched to a gene: 14.